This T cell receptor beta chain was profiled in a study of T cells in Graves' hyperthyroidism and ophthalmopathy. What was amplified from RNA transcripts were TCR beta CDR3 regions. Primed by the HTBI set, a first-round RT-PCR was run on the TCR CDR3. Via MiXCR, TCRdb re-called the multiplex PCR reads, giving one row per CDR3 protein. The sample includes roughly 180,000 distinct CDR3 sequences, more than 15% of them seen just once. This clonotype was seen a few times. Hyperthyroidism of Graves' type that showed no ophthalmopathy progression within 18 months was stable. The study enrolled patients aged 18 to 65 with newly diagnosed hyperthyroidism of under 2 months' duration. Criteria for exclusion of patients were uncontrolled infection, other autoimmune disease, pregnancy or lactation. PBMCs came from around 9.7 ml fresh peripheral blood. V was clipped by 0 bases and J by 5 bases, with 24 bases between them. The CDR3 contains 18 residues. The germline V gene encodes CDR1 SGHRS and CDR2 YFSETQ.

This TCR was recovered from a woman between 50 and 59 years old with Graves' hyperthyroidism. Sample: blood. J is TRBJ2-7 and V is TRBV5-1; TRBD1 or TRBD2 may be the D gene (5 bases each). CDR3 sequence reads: CASSLEGYLRRVGDEQYF. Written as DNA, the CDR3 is TGCGCCAGCAGCTTGGAAGGGTACTTGCGACGAGTGGGGGACGAGCAGTACTTC.